The clone carrying this T cell receptor beta chain was detected only a few times. This sample was taken from a study of metastatic and nonmetastatic thyroid tumors. In germline, CDR1 is KGHDR, CDR2 SFDVKD. The germline V and J ends were trimmed by 6 bases and 8 bases, with 9 bases remaining between them. CDR3 length equals 11 residues. Thyroid surgery had not been preceded by any treatment in any patient. TCRdb recomputed clones from the PCR reads via MiXCR. The data show tens of thousands of clones, 20% to 30% seen once. This chain joins TRBV24-1 and TRBJ1-2; D uncertain. This receptor was obtained from a female donor with papillary thyroid cancer or a benign thyroid nodule (not recorded which). Some clones in this sample may be carry-over from other donors' samples. Sequenced input: blood. The CDR3 protein is CATSYWVGYTF. The CDR3 nucleotides are TGTGCCACCAGTTATTGGGTGGGCTACACCTTC.